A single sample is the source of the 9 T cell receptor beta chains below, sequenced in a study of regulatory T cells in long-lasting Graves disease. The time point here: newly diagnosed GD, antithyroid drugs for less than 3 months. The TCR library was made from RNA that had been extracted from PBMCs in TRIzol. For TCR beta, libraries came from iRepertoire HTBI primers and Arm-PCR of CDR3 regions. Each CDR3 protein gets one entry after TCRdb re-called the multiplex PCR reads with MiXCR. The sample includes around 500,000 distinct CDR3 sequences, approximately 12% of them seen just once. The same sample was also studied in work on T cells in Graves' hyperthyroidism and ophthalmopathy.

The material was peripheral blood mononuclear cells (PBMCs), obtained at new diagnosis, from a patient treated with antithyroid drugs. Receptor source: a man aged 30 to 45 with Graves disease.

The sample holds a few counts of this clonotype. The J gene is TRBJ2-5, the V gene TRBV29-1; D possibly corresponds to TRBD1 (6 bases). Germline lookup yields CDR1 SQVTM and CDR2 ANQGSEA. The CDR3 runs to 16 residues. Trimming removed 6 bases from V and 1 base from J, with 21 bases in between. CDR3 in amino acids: CSVARWGQRLQETQYF. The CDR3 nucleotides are TGCAGCGTGGCCCGGTGGGGGCAGCGGCTCCAAGAGACCCAGTACTTC.

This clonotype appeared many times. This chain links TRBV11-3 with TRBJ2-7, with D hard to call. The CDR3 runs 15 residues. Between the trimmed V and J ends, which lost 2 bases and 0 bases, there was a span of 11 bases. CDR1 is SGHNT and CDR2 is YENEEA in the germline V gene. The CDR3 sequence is CASSLWCCSSYEQYF. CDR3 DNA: TGTGCCAGCAGCTTATGGTGTTGCAGCTCCTACGAGCAGTACTTC.

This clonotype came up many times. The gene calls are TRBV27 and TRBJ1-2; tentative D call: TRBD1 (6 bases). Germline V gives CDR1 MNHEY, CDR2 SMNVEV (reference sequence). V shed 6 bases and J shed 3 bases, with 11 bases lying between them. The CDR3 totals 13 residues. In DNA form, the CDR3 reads TGTGCCAGCAGACTGGACAGACACTATGGCTACACCTTC. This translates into CASRLDRHYGYTF.

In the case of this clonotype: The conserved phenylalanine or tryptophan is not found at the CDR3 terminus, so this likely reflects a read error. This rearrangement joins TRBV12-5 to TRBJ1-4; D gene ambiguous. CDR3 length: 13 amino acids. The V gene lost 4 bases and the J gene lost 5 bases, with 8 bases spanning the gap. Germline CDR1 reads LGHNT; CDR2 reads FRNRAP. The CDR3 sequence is CASGSYLNEKLFL. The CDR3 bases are TGTGCTAGTGGTTCCTACCTCAATGAAAAACTGTTTCTT.

CDR3 residues: CSARDTSGRTPDTQYF. CDR3 sequence (DNA): TGCAGTGCTAGGGATACTAGCGGGAGAACCCCAGATACGCAGTATTTT. This chain joins TRBV20-1 and TRBJ2-3, with 11 bases aligning to TRBD2. The ends lost 3 bases at V and 4 bases at J; junction bases unmatched: 9. The CDR3 contains 16 residues. Per the germline V gene, CDR1 is DFQATT and CDR2 is SNEGSKA (reference sequence).

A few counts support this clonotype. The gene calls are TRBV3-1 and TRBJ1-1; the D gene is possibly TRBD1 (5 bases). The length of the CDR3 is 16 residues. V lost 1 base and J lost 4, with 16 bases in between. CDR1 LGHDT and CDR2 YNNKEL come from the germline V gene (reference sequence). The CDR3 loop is CASSQGSVRASTEAFF. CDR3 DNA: TGTGCCAGCAGCCAAGGTAGTGTCAGGGCCAGCACTGAAGCTTTCTTT.

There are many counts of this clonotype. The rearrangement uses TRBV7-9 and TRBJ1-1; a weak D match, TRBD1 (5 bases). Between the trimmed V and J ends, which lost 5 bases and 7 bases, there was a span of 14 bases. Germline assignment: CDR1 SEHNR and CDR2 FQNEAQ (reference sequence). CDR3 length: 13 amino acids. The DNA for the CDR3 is TGTGCCAGCAGCCCTACGGGGGATGGTGAAGCTTTCTTT. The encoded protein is CASSPTGDGEAFF. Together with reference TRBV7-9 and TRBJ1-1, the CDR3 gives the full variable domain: DTGVSQNPRHKITKRGQNVTFRCDPISEHNRLYWYRQTLGQGPEFLTYFQNEAQLEKSRLLSDRFSAERPKGSFSTLEIQRTEQGDSAMYLCASSPTGDGEAFFGQGTRLTVV.

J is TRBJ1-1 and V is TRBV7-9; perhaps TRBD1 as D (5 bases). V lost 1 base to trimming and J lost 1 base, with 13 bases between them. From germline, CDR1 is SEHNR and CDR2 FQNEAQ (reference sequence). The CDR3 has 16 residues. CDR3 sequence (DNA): TGTGCCAGCAGCTTAGGGCAGGGAGGGAGGAACACTGAAGCTTTCTTT. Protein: CASSLGQGGRNTEAFF. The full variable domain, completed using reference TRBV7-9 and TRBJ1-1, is DTGVSQNPRHKITKRGQNVTFRCDPISEHNRLYWYRQTLGQGPEFLTYFQNEAQLEKSRLLSDRFSAERPKGSFSTLEIQRTEQGDSAMYLCASSLGQGGRNTEAFFGQGTRLTVV.

The CDR3 protein is CASSLQGLAVSDTQYF. The CDR3 nucleotides are TGCGCCAGCAGCCTGCAAGGACTAGCGGTGTCAGATACGCAGTATTTT. The chain joins TRBV5-1 to TRBJ2-3; 10 positions match TRBD2. The germline CDR1 and CDR2 sequences are SGHRS and YFSETQ. The CDR3 is 16 amino acids. V lost 4 bases and J lost 4; bases outside the gene matches: 9.